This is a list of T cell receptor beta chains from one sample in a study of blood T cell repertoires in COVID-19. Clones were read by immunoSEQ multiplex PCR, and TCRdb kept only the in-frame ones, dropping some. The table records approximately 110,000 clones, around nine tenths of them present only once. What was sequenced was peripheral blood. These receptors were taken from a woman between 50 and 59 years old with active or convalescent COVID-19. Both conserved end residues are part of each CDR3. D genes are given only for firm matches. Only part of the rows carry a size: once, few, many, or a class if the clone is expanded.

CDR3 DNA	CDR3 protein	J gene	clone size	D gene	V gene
TGTGCCAGCAGTCGTCCCCCAACTAATGAAAAACTGTTTTTT	CASSRPPTNEKLFF	TRBJ1-4	-	-	TRBV28
TGCAGCGCCGACAGGGGAAGCGAGCAGTTCTTC	CSADRGSEQFF	TRBJ2-1	-	TRBD1	TRBV29-1
TGTGCCATCCGAGGACAGCCTTCCTACGAGCAGTACTTC	CAIRGQPSYEQYF	TRBJ2-7	-	-	TRBV10-3
TGTGCCAGCAGCAAAGGCAGGTATACAGGCCTGATCGATGGCTACACCTTC	CASSKGRYTGLIDGYTF	TRBJ1-2	-	-	TRBV21-1
TGTGCCAGCTCACCAGGAACAGCCTACAATGAGCAGTTCTTC	CASSPGTAYNEQFF	TRBJ2-1	medium-sized	-	TRBV18
TGTGCCAGCAGCCTACAGGTCTACAATGAGCAGTTCTTC	CASSLQVYNEQFF	TRBJ2-1	-	-	TRBV11-1
TGTGCCAGCACAGGCCAGGGAGGGGACTATGGCTACACCTTC	CASTGQGGDYGYTF	TRBJ1-2	-	-	TRBV2
TGTGCCAGCAGCAAAGTTGGTCGGAGATATGGCTACACCTTC	CASSKVGRRYGYTF	TRBJ1-2	-	-	TRBV21-1
TGTGCCAGCAGTAAAGAACAGGGGACCCTGAACACTGAAGCTTTCTTT	CASSKEQGTLNTEAFF	TRBJ1-1	-	TRBD1	TRBV28
TGTGCCAGCAGCTCCAGCGGGATGGGACATGAGCAGTTCTTC	CASSSSGMGHEQFF	TRBJ2-1	-	TRBD2	TRBV11-3
TGTGCCAGCAGTCCGGGAGAGTCCTACAATGAGCAGTTCTTC	CASSPGESYNEQFF	TRBJ2-1	-	-	TRBV4-2
TGTGCCAGCAGCGAAGGCGGTACTGAAGCTTTCTTT	CASSEGGTEAFF	TRBJ1-1	-	-	TRBV9
TGCAGCGTTACAGGCCCCGGTGACACTGAAGCTTTCTTT	CSVTGPGDTEAFF	TRBJ1-1	-	-	TRBV29-1
TGTGCCAGCAGCCCCATAGCGGGAGTGGCCGGGGAGCTGTTTTTT	CASSPIAGVAGELFF	TRBJ2-2	-	TRBD2	TRBV7-3
TGTGCCAGCAGCACAACGACAGGGGACTTCGAGCAGTACTTC	CASSTTTGDFEQYF	TRBJ2-7	-	TRBD1	TRBV6-2/TRBV6-3
TGTGCCAGCAGTTTATGGGACAGGACAACCGGGGAGCTGTTTTTT	CASSLWDRTTGELFF	TRBJ2-2	-	TRBD1	TRBV28
TGTGCCAGCAGTTCAACGGGGGGAAACACCATATATTTT	CASSSTGGNTIYF	TRBJ1-3	few	-	TRBV12-3/TRBV12-4
TGTGCCAGCAGTTACGCAGGGTCCGAGCAGTACTTC	CASSYAGSEQYF	TRBJ2-7	-	-	TRBV6-2/TRBV6-3
TGTGCCAGCAGCCAGGGACAGGGATTTGGCTACACCTTC	CASSQGQGFGYTF	TRBJ1-2	once	TRBD1	TRBV6-4
TGTGCCAGCAGCTTTGGGGGCGCGGGCCGTTTTCAGCCCCAGCATTTT	CASSFGGAGRFQPQHF	TRBJ1-5	-	-	TRBV5-6
TGCGCCAGCCAAAGGTCGGGACTAGCGGGAGATGGGCAGTACTTC	CASQRSGLAGDGQYF	TRBJ2-7	-	TRBD2	TRBV5-1
TGCAGCGTTGCTCGGGGGTTACAGTCGGCCGGGGAGCTGTTTTTT	CSVARGLQSAGELFF	TRBJ2-2	-	-	TRBV29-1
TGTGCCAGTAGCGACAGGGGTAATGAAAAACTGTTTTTT	CASSDRGNEKLFF	TRBJ1-4	once	TRBD1	TRBV19
TGTGCCAGCAGCAAGACTAGCGGGAGGACCAATGAGCAGTTCTTC	CASSKTSGRTNEQFF	TRBJ2-1	-	TRBD2	TRBV5-5
TGTGCCAGCAGCTTACCACCTGGGCGGCAGGGGGCTTACGAGCAGTACTTC	CASSLPPGRQGAYEQYF	TRBJ2-7	-	TRBD1	TRBV7-9
TGTGCCATCCAAGGGGGACGGGGGGTTCCCAACTATGGCTACACCTTC	CAIQGGRGVPNYGYTF	TRBJ1-2	-	-	TRBV2
TGTGCCAGCAGCTTAACTAGCGGGAGTAGTGAGCAGTACTTC	CASSLTSGSSEQYF	TRBJ2-7	-	TRBD2	TRBV7-9
TGTGCCAGCAGCCCAGGACTAGCGAGCACAGATACGCAGTATTTT	CASSPGLASTDTQYF	TRBJ2-3	-	TRBD2	TRBV11-2
TGTGCCAGCAGCCTACCCGGGACAGGGGCCGGGCAGCCCCAGCATTTT	CASSLPGTGAGQPQHF	TRBJ1-5	few	TRBD1	TRBV28